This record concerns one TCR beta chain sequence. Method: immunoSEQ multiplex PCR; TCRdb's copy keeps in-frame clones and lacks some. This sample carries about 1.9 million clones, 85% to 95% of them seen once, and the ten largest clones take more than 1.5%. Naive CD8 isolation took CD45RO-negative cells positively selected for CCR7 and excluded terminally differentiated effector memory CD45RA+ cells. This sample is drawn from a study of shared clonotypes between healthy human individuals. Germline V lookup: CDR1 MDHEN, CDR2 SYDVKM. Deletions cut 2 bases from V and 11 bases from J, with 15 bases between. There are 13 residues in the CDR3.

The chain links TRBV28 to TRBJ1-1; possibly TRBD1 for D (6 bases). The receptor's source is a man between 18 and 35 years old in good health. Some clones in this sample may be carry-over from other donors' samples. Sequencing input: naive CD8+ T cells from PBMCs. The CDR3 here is CASSLGRGKGAFF. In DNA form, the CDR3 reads TGTGCCAGCAGTTTAGGCAGGGGTAAGGGGGCTTTCTTT.